Listed here is a single T cell receptor beta chain. This specimen comes from a study of blood T cell repertoires in COVID-19. Libraries were prepared by immunoSEQ multiplex PCR; TCRdb keeps only in-frame clonotypes and omits some of them. The table shows more than 65,000 clones, with about 93% occurring only once. CDR3 size: 12 residues. Between the trimmed V and J ends, which lost 5 bases and 8 bases, there was a span of 12 bases. Germline-derived CDR1 and CDR2 are MNHEY and SMNVEV (reference sequence). The receptor was isolated from a human donor in a cohort sampled during active COVID-19. The sample was peripheral blood. This chain uses TRBV27 with TRBJ1-2; D gene unclear. CDR3 coding DNA: TGTGCCAGCAGTCCGGACTTGCGGGGCTACACCTTC. Residues: CASSPDLRGYTF.